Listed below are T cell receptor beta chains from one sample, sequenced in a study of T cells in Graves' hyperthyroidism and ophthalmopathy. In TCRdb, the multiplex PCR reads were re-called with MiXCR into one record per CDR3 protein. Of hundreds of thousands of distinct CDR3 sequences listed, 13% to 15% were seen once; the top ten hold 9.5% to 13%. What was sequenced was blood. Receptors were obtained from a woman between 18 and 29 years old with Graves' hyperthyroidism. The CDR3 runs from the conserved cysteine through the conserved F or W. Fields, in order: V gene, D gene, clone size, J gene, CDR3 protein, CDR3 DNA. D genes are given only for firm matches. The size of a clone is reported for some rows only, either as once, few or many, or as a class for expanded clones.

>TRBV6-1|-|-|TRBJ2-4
CASSEVGKGNIQYF
TGTGCCAGCAGTGAGGTGGGGAAGGGGAACATTCAGTACTTC
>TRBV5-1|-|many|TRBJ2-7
CASSLGAAISYEQYF
TGCGCCAGCAGCCTCGGTGCCGCGATCTCCTACGAGCAGTACTTC
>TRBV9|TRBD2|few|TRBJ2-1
CASSPRLAPYNEQFF
TGTGCCAGCAGCCCAAGACTAGCACCCTACAATGAGCAGTTCTTC
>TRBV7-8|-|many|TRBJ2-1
CASSFGTPFNEQFF
TGTGCCAGCAGCTTTGGGACGCCTTTTAATGAGCAGTTCTTC
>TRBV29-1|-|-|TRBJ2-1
CSAIWSYNEQFF
TGCAGCGCCATTTGGTCCTACAATGAGCAGTTCTTC
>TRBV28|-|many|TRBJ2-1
CASSRLAAGVSGNEQFF
TGTGCCAGCAGTCGACTGGCGGCAGGGGTTAGCGGGAATGAGCAGTTCTTC
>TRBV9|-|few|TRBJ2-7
CASSAHSGDSYEQYF
TGTGCCAGCAGCGCCCATAGCGGAGACTCCTACGAGCAGTACTTC
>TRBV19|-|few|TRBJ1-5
CASSMMGWGQPQHF
TGTGCCAGTAGTATGATGGGGTGGGGTCAGCCCCAGCATTTT
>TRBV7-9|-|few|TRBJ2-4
CASSLTQISKNIQYF
TGTGCCAGCAGCTTAACACAGATATCTAAAAACATTCAGTACTTC
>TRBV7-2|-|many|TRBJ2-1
CASYRSSYNEQFF
TGTGCCAGCTATCGCAGCTCCTACAATGAGCAGTTCTTC
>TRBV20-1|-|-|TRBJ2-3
CSARPTLSDTQYF
TGCAGTGCTAGACCCACGCTTTCGGATACGCAGTATTTT
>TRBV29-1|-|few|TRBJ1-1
CSVDSLNTEAFF
TGCAGCGTTGACAGTCTGAACACTGAAGCTTTCTTT
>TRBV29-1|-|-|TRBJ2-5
CSVGYSQETQYF
TGCAGCGTTGGGTACAGCCAAGAGACCCAGTACTTC
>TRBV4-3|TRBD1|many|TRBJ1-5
CASSQGTGSNQPQHF
TGCGCCAGCAGCCAGGGGACAGGGAGCAATCAGCCCCAGCATTTT
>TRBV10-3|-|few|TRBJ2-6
CAISESSSGANVLTF
TGTGCCATCAGTGAGTCGAGCTCTGGGGCCAACGTCCTGACTTTC
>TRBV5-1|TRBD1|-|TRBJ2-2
CASSRRTGGNTGELFF
TGCGCCAGCAGCAGAAGGACAGGGGGGAACACCGGGGAGCTGTTTTTT
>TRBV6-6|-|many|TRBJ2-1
CASSYQRPHSYNEQFF
TGTGCCAGCAGTTACCAGCGGCCGCACTCCTACAATGAGCAGTTCTTC
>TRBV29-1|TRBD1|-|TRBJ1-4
CSVVPGQGASEKLFF
TGCAGCGTGGTACCCGGACAGGGGGCAAGTGAAAAACTGTTTTTT
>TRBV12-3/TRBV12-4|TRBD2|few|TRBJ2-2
CASSSYGGGYTGELFF
TGTGCCAGCAGTTCTTACGGCGGGGGTTACACCGGGGAGCTGTTTTTT
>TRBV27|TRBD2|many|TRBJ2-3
CASIPRGTSATDTQYF
TGTGCCAGCATTCCCCGGGGGACTAGCGCCACAGATACGCAGTATTTT
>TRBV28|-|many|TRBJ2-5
CASSPPWQAETQYF
TGTGCCAGCAGCCCCCCTTGGCAGGCCGAGACCCAGTACTTC
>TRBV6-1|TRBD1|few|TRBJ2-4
CASSEGQGDIQYF
TGTGCCAGCAGTGAGGGACAGGGGGACATTCAGTACTTC
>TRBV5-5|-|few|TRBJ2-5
CASSYGLKQETQYF
TGTGCCAGCAGCTATGGACTGAAACAAGAGACCCAGTACTTC
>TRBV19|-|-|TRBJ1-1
CASRGGHLNTEAFF
TGTGCCAGTAGAGGGGGGCATTTGAACACTGAAGCTTTCTTT
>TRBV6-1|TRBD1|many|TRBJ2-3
CASSVAGGGDTQYF
TGTGCCAGCAGTGTGGCAGGGGGCGGAGATACGCAGTATTTT
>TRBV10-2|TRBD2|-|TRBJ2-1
CASSDSLLLVSGRANEQFF
TGCGCCAGCAGTGACTCTCTCCTACTAGTTAGCGGGAGGGCCAATGAGCAGTTCTTC
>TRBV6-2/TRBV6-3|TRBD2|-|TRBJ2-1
CASSYFGLATSYNEQFF
TGTGCCAGCAGTTACTTTGGACTAGCGACCTCCTACAATGAGCAGTTCTTC
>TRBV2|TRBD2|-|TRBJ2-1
CASSEGFSATLAGDPVYNEQFF
TGTGCCAGCAGTGAAGGGTTTTCGGCCACACTAGCGGGAGATCCCGTATACAATGAGCAGTTCTTC
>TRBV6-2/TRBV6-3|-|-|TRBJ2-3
CASTRTWPRSTDTQYF
TGTGCCAGCACCCGCACGTGGCCCCGGAGCACAGATACGCAGTATTTT
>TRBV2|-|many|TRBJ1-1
CASSDPYFGQEDRKNTEAFF
TGTGCCAGCAGTGACCCTTATTTTGGACAAGAGGACAGAAAGAACACTGAAGCTTTCTTT
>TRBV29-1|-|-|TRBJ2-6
CSVRDNSGANVLTF
TGCAGCGTCCGGGACAACTCTGGGGCCAACGTCCTGACTTTC
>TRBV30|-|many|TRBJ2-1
CAWASDSYNEQFF
TGTGCCTGGGCTAGTGACTCTTACAATGAGCAGTTCTTC
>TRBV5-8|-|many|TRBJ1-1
CASSLKIMNTEAFF
TGTGCCAGCAGCTTGAAAATCATGAACACTGAAGCTTTCTTT